These 12 T cell receptor beta chains were all obtained from the same sample, sequenced in a study of blood T cell repertoires in COVID-19. Clones were sequenced by immunoSEQ multiplex PCR, and TCRdb holds only the in-frame ones, with some missing. The sample lists some 140,000 clones, 84% occurring once. Sequencing was done on a sample of peripheral blood. The receptors stem from a man between 60 and 75 years old with acute or convalescent COVID-19.

The chain recombines TRBV9 with TRBJ2-1, with a weak D call TRBD1 (5 bases). The CDR3 contains 15 residues. With 3 bases removed from V and 7 bases from J, the gap between germline ends came to 17 bases. Germline CDR1 reads SGDLS; CDR2 reads YYNGEE. DNA for the CDR3: TGTGCCAGCAGCGCTAGGACAACGATCCTAAATGAGCAGTTCTTC. Its protein product is CASSARTTILNEQFF.

This chain joins TRBV7-9 and TRBJ2-1; D is perhaps TRBD1 (5 bases). V lost 8 bases, J lost 6 bases, and 14 bases lay in between. The CDR3 has 13 amino acids. Germline CDR1 and CDR2: SEHNR and FQNEAQ (reference sequence). The CDR3 loop is CASQDTVLNEQFF. For the CDR3, the DNA is TGTGCCAGCCAGGACACGGTCCTCAATGAGCAGTTCTTC.

This chain connects TRBV5-6 to TRBJ1-3; the D gene is possibly TRBD1 (5 bases). Germline V gives CDR1 SGHDT, CDR2 YYEEEE. Trimming cost V 1 base and J 0 bases, with 17 bases left between them. This CDR3 is built from 18 residues. CDR3 nucleotide sequence: TGTGCCAGCAGCTTGAAGGGGCACCAGGGTTTCTCTGGAAACACCATATATTTT. The encoded protein is CASSLKGHQGFSGNTIYF.

The chain couples TRBV5-1 to TRBJ2-7, with D possibly TRBD1 on 5 matching bases. V was cut by 0 bases and J by 1 base, with 20 bases left in between. The CDR3 extends over 18 amino acids. Germline V lookup: CDR1 SGHRS, CDR2 YFSETQ. The CDR3 region is CASSLAQGRDGKSYEQYF. CDR3 nucleotides: TGCGCCAGCAGCTTGGCCCAGGGTAGAGATGGCAAGTCCTACGAGCAGTACTTC. Full variable domain (remainder filled in from reference TRBV5-1 and TRBJ2-7): KAGVTQTPRYLIKTRGQQVTLSCSPISGHRSVSWYQQTPGQGLQFLFEYFSETQRNKGNFPGRFSGRQFSNSRSEMNVSTLELGDSALYLCASSLAQGRDGKSYEQYFGPGTRLTVT.

This clone appeared once. The chain joins TRBV5-1 to TRBJ1-5; 10 positions agree with TRBD1. CDR1 and CDR2 (germline): SGHRS, YFSETQ. The J segment lost 2 bases and the V segment lost 0 bases, leaving 8 bases of the junction unmatched. The CDR3 is 18 amino acids. This CDR3 reads CASSLAPAGQGGNQPQHF. The DNA of the CDR3 is TGCGCCAGCAGCTTGGCCCCCGCCGGACAGGGGGGCAATCAGCCCCAGCATTTT.

The J gene is TRBJ1-2, the V gene TRBV19; the match to TRBD1 covers 10 bases. Germline CDR1 and CDR2: LNHDA and SQIVND (reference sequence). There are 15 residues in the CDR3. J was trimmed by 6 bases and V by 5 bases; bases with no gene match: 9. In DNA form, the CDR3 reads TGTGCCAGTAGTGCCTGGGACAGGGGTATCGATGGCTACACCTTC. The encoded protein is CASSAWDRGIDGYTF.

Details on this clone: The same CDR3 arises from other DNA sequences in this sample as well. The rearrangement uses TRBV7-3 and TRBJ1-5; perhaps TRBD1 as D (5 bases). Germline CDR1 SGHTA, CDR2 FQGTGA. This CDR3 is 13 amino acids long. V was shortened by 5 bases and J by 1 base, with 6 bases between the two germline ends. As DNA, the CDR3 is TGTGCCAGCAGCGGGGGGAGCAATCAGCCCCAGCATTTT. Residues: CASSGGSNQPQHF. Based on the CDR3 plus reference TRBV7-3 and TRBJ1-5, the full variable domain is GAGVSQTPSNKVTEKGKYVELRCDPISGHTALYWYRQSLGQGPEFLIYFQGTGAADDSGLPNDRFFAVRPEGSVSTLKIQRTERGDSAVYLCASSGGSNQPQHFGDGTRLSIL.

The chain links TRBV19 to TRBJ1-1, with 7 bases fitting TRBD1. J was trimmed by 4 bases and V by 4 bases; bases with no gene match: 12. Looked up from germline, CDR1 is LNHDA and CDR2 is SQIVND (reference sequence). The CDR3 runs to 16 residues. CDR3: CASSTQGGIWSTEAFF. The CDR3 coding sequence is TGTGCCAGTAGTACCCAGGGGGGAATCTGGAGCACTGAAGCTTTCTTT.

The CDR3 coding sequence is TGTGCCAGCAGCAACCGTTGCACAGATACGCAGTATTTT. Translating gives CASSNRCTDTQYF. The chain employs TRBV21-1 and TRBJ2-3; TRBD2 reflects the table's D call only, with no check against the DNA. TRBV21-1 represents a pseudogene. The CDR3 length is 13 residues.

This clone was seen a single time. The gene calls are TRBV7-6 and TRBJ2-3; D gene ambiguous. CDR3 size: 12 residues. The germline CDR1 and CDR2 sequences are SGHVS and FNYEAQ. The ends were cut back, 4 bases at V and 2 bases at J, with 4 bases in the middle. The CDR3 bases are TGTGCCAGCAGCTCCTACACAGATACGCAGTATTTT. This codes for CASSSYTDTQYF.

This clone was picked up a small number of times. This chain connects TRBV3-1 (or the pseudogene TRBV3-2) to TRBJ2-3, with D possibly being TRBD1 (5 bases). The CDR3 is 16 amino acids. With 4 bases removed from V and 0 bases from J, the gap between germline ends came to 14 bases. Germline-derived CDR1 and CDR2 are LGHDT and YNNKEL (reference sequence). The CDR3 DNA is TGTGCCAGCAGCCGAGCAGGGTGGGGTAGCACAGATACGCAGTATTTT. Its protein is CASSRAGWGSTDTQYF.

The chain has TRBV19 and TRBJ1-1; the D is unclear. Trimming pared 5 bases from V and 5 bases from J, leaving 12 bases between. From germline, CDR1 is LNHDA and CDR2 SQIVND (reference sequence). There are 13 residues in the CDR3. As DNA, the CDR3 is TGTGCCAGTAGTCCCCCCTCGGGAACTGAAGCTTTCTTT. Its translation: CASSPPSGTEAFF.